This paragraph covers one T cell receptor (beta chain) sequence. Its specificity is not known. Sorting based on CD45RO/CCR7/CD25/CD127/CD95/CD27 separated CD4+ naive, central memory, regulatory and stem cell-like memory cells. The record originates from a study of beta chain features in type 1 diabetes. General observations from the study: TCRB CDR3 length was moderately but significantly reduced in all four CD4+ subsets of Type 1 diabetes patients.

Germline V CDR1 and CDR2: SGHVS, FQNEAQ. V lost 3 bases and J lost 3; bases outside the gene matches: 7. The CDR3 extends over 15 amino acids. Sequenced material consisted of expressed TCRB transcripts (all of the isolated RNA was reverse transcribed). Method: immunoSEQ multiplex PCR; TCRdb's copy keeps in-frame clones and lacks some. The sample holds hundreds of thousands of clones, about 32% seen once. The chain carries TRBV7-8 and TRBJ2-7, with 8 bases identical to TRBD1. The clonotype comes from a man between 18 and 29 years old in good health. Sequenced input: naive CD4+ T cells from blood. CDR3 residues: CASSFPGTGVYEQYF. The CDR3 DNA reads as TGTGCCAGCAGCTTCCCCGGGACAGGAGTCTACGAGCAGTACTTC.